The rows below give T cell receptor beta chains drawn from one sample of a study of T-cell memory formation after mild COVID-19. TCRdb ran MiXCR on the 5' RACE reads and lists one entry per CDR3 protein. Among 580,000 or so distinct CDR3 sequences listed, 15% to 20% were seen once. Sequenced material: PBMCs or a T cell subset sorted from them (not recorded which). Source of these receptors: an adult woman who had mild COVID-19 (a few samples of this study predate the infection). Cell type and time point are not known. Each CDR3 is given with its conserved first and last residue.

TRBV10-3	CAISEPRGDYEQYF
TRBV15	CATSRYRDTEAFF
TRBV7-2	CASSPRTFGTQYF
TRBV7-3	CASSLGSLTGELFF
TRBV27	CASRRTVAVSETQYF
TRBV7-2	CASEWGGGPSTDTQYF
TRBV7-9	CASSATPGQGINIQYF
TRBV4-2	CASSQVVAGETQYF
TRBV20-1	CSYSGYTF
TRBV9	CASSVAGGPEGTGELFF